This T cell receptor (beta chain) was sequenced for a study of blood T cell repertoires in COVID-19 (dated by TCRdb to about 2020). Concerning the study at large: The collaborator samples originated in the United States, Italy and Spain and spanned the acute and convalescent phases of COVID-19. The material from the prospective study consisted of cDNA or gDNA derived from T cells, B-cell-depleted T cells, or PBMCs. Deeply sampled blood TCRbeta repertoires from subjects exposed to, actively infected with, or recovered from COVID-19 were included in the dataset. A freely available public database, intended as a resource for researchers studying the immune response to SARS-CoV-2, is where the repertoires were released. Samples came from the ongoing ImmuneRACE study (first 160 participants) plus 1,254 subjects from 6 global collaborators. Sample metadata almost always included a de-identified subject ID, COVID-19 status, age in years and sex. Where available, HLA class I and class II types were taken from metadata supplied by the sample provider and were not determined by assay-based typing. The paper as a whole reports these results and caveats: Clinical and demographic metadata were provided uncurated, with the amount varying by source and participant.

The immunoSEQ Assay, a bias-controlled multiplex PCR, was used to amplify TCRbeta CDR3 regions from genomic DNA. Per the source publication's procedure: The number of nucleated cells in each sample was estimated from the amplification of reference gene primers within the assay. To quantify the absolute abundance of each unique TCRbeta CDR3 rearrangement, sequence reads were collapsed and filtered. For each sample, productive Simpson clonality was calculated as the square root of Simpson's diversity index across productive rearrangements. The immuneACCESS repertoire file appears here via TCRdb, limited to in-frame rearrangements. These files lack a portion of the clones; in checked studies, under half of the deficit traces to unresolved V genes, and the cause of the others is not known. V and J calls and clone size are copied from that table; D and trimming were computed from the DNA. The sample table contains a few hundred thousand clones; only one count was recorded for over 75% of them. Clones ranked in the top ten supply roughly 2.3% of the sample.

Participants in the prospective study were enrolled through a virtual design, were aged 18 to 89 years, and lived in 24 United States geographic areas. Cohort assignment in the prospective study relied on participant-reported clinical history from a screening survey and a study questionnaire. ImmuneRACE Cohort 3 recovered participants were defined by two consecutive negative NP/OP PCR tests, healthcare professional clearance, or symptom resolution. Each participant in the prospective study had whole blood, serum and a nasopharyngeal or oropharyngeal swab collected by mobile phlebotomists. Prospective study participants could optionally give additional blood draws and questionnaires over an approximately 2-month period. Blood samples from the prospective study were shipped frozen or at room temperature prior to DNA extraction. Regarding this clone: It has no known antigen specificity. Per-base quality was not reported, and no clone a single base away is much larger than it.

The sequenced sample consisted of PBMCs or T cells enriched from blood (not recorded which). This TCR was recovered from a man aged 25 to 40 who had recovered from COVID-19.

The nucleotide sequence reads TGTGCCTGGGTACAGGGGGAGTGGACTGAAGCTTTCTTT. Translated, it reads CAWVQGEWTEAFF. The chain joins TRBV30 to TRBJ1-1, with 8 bases matching TRBD1. CDR1 GTSNPN and CDR2 SVGIG were looked up in the germline V gene (reference sequence). CDR3 length: 13 amino acids, cysteine to phenylalanine. Solely the CDR3 DNA is kept, with 39 bases framed from the first base. Trimming leaves V shorter by 5 bases and J shorter by 5 bases, with the junction holding 7 bases beyond the gene matches.